The 2 T cell receptor beta chains presented below share a single source sample, sequenced in a study of CD8+ T cells in alopecia areata. This sample's treatment: oral pan-JAK inhibitor, 5-10 mg twice daily. Extracted RNA was reverse transcribed into cDNA, the sequencing template. Here immunoSEQ multiplex PCR was the method, and the copy in TCRdb shows in-frame clones only, minus some. This table has roughly 170,000 clones, roughly 53% appearing once. Sequences were derived from CD8+ T cells sorted from blood, sampled at week 24, from a patient treated with tofacitinib. These receptors came from a human donor with alopecia areata.

This clone was seen a handful of times. The genes are TRBV6-5 and TRBJ2-3; D is possibly TRBD1 (5 bases). V lost 8 bases to trimming and J lost 6 bases, with 18 bases between them. This CDR3 is 14 amino acids long. From germline, CDR1 is MNHEY and CDR2 SVGAGI. In DNA, the CDR3 is TGTGCCAGCCTTTACGGTATAAAGGGGGATACGCAGTATTTT. Protein sequence: CASLYGIKGDTQYF.

This rearrangement joins TRBV13 to TRBJ1-1; D is undetermined. From germline, CDR1 is PRHDT and CDR2 FYEKMQ (reference sequence). This CDR3 comprises 15 residues. Trimming cost V 5 bases and J 6 bases, with 19 bases left between them. CDR3 bases: TGTGCCAGCAGCCCCTCGGACGGCTACTTCCCTGAAGCTTTCTTT. Protein product: CASSPSDGYFPEAFF.